This entry features one TCR beta chain sequence. The donors, nominally healthy at sampling, likely had unrecorded immune exposures. This entry is derived from a study of cytomegalovirus exposure and HLA in healthy donors. PCR primers comprised 60 Vbeta and 13 Jbeta primers. TCRdb's table, derived via immunoSEQ multiplex PCR, lists solely in-frame clones and lacks some. The sample lists over 120,000 clones, 80% seen once, with around 2.5% in the top ten. The germline V gene has CDR1 SGHRS and CDR2 YFSETQ. V was shortened by 0 bases and J by 3 bases, with 6 bases between the two germline ends. CDR3 size: 13 residues.

The specimen was PBMCs. The clonotype originates from a man aged 50 or older in good health and CMV-seronegative. The chain recombines TRBV5-1 with TRBJ2-5, with unresolved D. The CDR3 spells CASSLGLEETQYF. DNA for the CDR3: TGCGCCAGCAGCTTGGGGCTAGAAGAGACCCAGTACTTC.